These T cell receptor beta chains were read from a single sample in a study of early T cells in non-severe SARS-CoV-2 infection. MiXCR, applied by TCRdb to the 5' RACE reads, yields one record per CDR3 protein. The sample has some 34,000 distinct CDR3 sequences, roughly 4.5% seen once. Sequenced: whole blood. The receptors originated from an adult who was a healthcare worker with PCR-confirmed SARS-CoV-2 infection or an uninfected control (not recorded which). Each CDR3 is given with its conserved first and last residue. Each record gives: CDR3 DNA, CDR3 protein, V gene, J gene, D gene, clone size. The D gene is left open where the match is weak. Clone size is stated in some rows and not others, as once, few, many or a class when expanded.

CDR3nt: TGTGCCAGCAGCAACGGGACAGGGGCTGATAAGGGCAATCAGCCCCAGCATTTT
CDR3aa: CASSNGTGADKGNQPQHF
v_gene: TRBV21-1
j_gene: TRBJ1-5
d_gene: -
abundance: many

CDR3nt: TGTGCCAGCCACTCTGGCGGGGCCCTTGGCACAGATACGCAGTATTTT
CDR3aa: CASHSGGALGTDTQYF
v_gene: TRBV6-2/TRBV6-3
j_gene: TRBJ2-3
d_gene: -
abundance: -

CDR3nt: TGTGCCAGCAGCTCCGGGACAGGGGGCGGTCAGCCCCAGCATTTT
CDR3aa: CASSSGTGGGQPQHF
v_gene: TRBV5-6
j_gene: TRBJ1-5
d_gene: TRBD1
abundance: many

CDR3nt: TGTGCCAGCAGCGTACAGGTGATCGGCATTCAGTACTTC
CDR3aa: CASSVQVIGIQYF
v_gene: TRBV7-2
j_gene: TRBJ2-4
d_gene: -
abundance: -

CDR3nt: TGTGCCAGCAGTTACTATTACCGAAGCAATCAGCCCCAGCATTTT
CDR3aa: CASSYYYRSNQPQHF
v_gene: TRBV6-2/TRBV6-3
j_gene: TRBJ1-5
d_gene: -
abundance: many

CDR3nt: TGTGCCTTACGGACAGGGGGAAACACCATATATTTT
CDR3aa: CALRTGGNTIYF
v_gene: TRBV30
j_gene: TRBJ1-3
d_gene: TRBD1
abundance: -

CDR3nt: TGTGCCAGCAGCCTTAGCGGGAGGACCTACAATGAGCAGTTCTTC
CDR3aa: CASSLSGRTYNEQFF
v_gene: TRBV5-8
j_gene: TRBJ2-1
d_gene: TRBD2
abundance: many

CDR3nt: TGTGCCAGCAGCTACGGGGCGCGCACAGATACGCAGTATTTT
CDR3aa: CASSYGARTDTQYF
v_gene: TRBV7-2
j_gene: TRBJ2-3
d_gene: -
abundance: medium-sized

CDR3nt: TGTGCCAGCAATACTCAACCGGGACAGGGCTACAATGAGCAGTTCTTC
CDR3aa: CASNTQPGQGYNEQFF
v_gene: TRBV28
j_gene: TRBJ2-1
d_gene: TRBD1
abundance: few

CDR3nt: TGTGCCAGCAGCTTACTCGGGGGGGCCTACGAGCAGTACTTC
CDR3aa: CASSLLGGAYEQYF
v_gene: TRBV7-2
j_gene: TRBJ2-7
d_gene: TRBD2
abundance: few

CDR3nt: TGCGCCAGCAGTCAAGATACAGGGAATGGCTACACCTTC
CDR3aa: CASSQDTGNGYTF
v_gene: TRBV23-1
j_gene: TRBJ1-2
d_gene: -
abundance: -

CDR3nt: TGTGCCAGCACCCCGGCAATTAGCTATGGCTACACCTTC
CDR3aa: CASTPAISYGYTF
v_gene: TRBV12-3/TRBV12-4
j_gene: TRBJ1-2
d_gene: -
abundance: -

CDR3nt: TGTGCCAGCAGTTACCGCAGGGAGATGAACACTGAAGCTTTCTTT
CDR3aa: CASSYRREMNTEAFF
v_gene: TRBV12-3/TRBV12-4
j_gene: TRBJ1-1
d_gene: -
abundance: few

CDR3nt: TGTGCCAGCAGCACGACGCGGTACGAGCAGTACTTC
CDR3aa: CASSTTRYEQYF
v_gene: TRBV7-9
j_gene: TRBJ2-7
d_gene: -
abundance: many

CDR3nt: TGTGCCAGCAGCGTAGCTTCACAGGGGATCTACAATGAGCAGTTCTTC
CDR3aa: CASSVASQGIYNEQFF
v_gene: TRBV9
j_gene: TRBJ2-1
d_gene: TRBD1
abundance: many

CDR3nt: TGTGCCTGGAGCGCAACAGTGAACACTGAAGCTTTCTTT
CDR3aa: CAWSATVNTEAFF
v_gene: TRBV30
j_gene: TRBJ1-1
d_gene: -
abundance: many

CDR3nt: TGTGCCAGCAGCTTAGGGGTGGGGGGCCCGTCCTACGAGCAGTACTTC
CDR3aa: CASSLGVGGPSYEQYF
v_gene: TRBV7-2
j_gene: TRBJ2-7
d_gene: -
abundance: many

CDR3nt: TGTGCCGGCCGGAAAGAGACGAACACTGAAGCTTTCTTT
CDR3aa: CAGRKETNTEAFF
v_gene: TRBV6-1
j_gene: TRBJ1-1
d_gene: -
abundance: many

CDR3nt: TGTGCCTGGAGTGTACCGACTTACACCGGGGAGCTGTTTTTT
CDR3aa: CAWSVPTYTGELFF
v_gene: TRBV30
j_gene: TRBJ2-2
d_gene: -
abundance: many

CDR3nt: TGTGCCAGCAGCCATGTCCGGGGGGTGTCCTATGGCTACACCTTC
CDR3aa: CASSHVRGVSYGYTF
v_gene: TRBV3-1
j_gene: TRBJ1-2
d_gene: -
abundance: few

CDR3nt: TGTGCCAGCAGCGGGCTGAGACAGAGCTCCTATAATTCACCCCTCCACTTT
CDR3aa: CASSGLRQSSYNSPLHF
v_gene: TRBV5-6
j_gene: TRBJ1-6
d_gene: -
abundance: many

CDR3nt: TGTGCCAGCAGACCTGGACTGAGTGAAGCTTTCTTT
CDR3aa: CASRPGLSEAFF
v_gene: TRBV6-5
j_gene: TRBJ1-1
d_gene: -
abundance: few

CDR3nt: TGTGCCATCAGTGTAGGACAGGGGAGGAAACTGTTTTTT
CDR3aa: CAISVGQGRKLFF
v_gene: TRBV10-3
j_gene: TRBJ1-4
d_gene: TRBD1
abundance: many

CDR3nt: TGTGCCAGCAGTTTGGGATCCGGGACATTCAAAAACATTCAGTACTTC
CDR3aa: CASSLGSGTFKNIQYF
v_gene: TRBV27
j_gene: TRBJ2-4
d_gene: -
abundance: many

CDR3nt: TGTGCCAGCAGCCTAGAAGGGGGGAGGGAAAAACTGTTTTTT
CDR3aa: CASSLEGGREKLFF
v_gene: TRBV7-2
j_gene: TRBJ1-4
d_gene: -
abundance: many

CDR3nt: TGTGCCAGCACCCGGGACAGGCAGCACGAGCAGTACTTC
CDR3aa: CASTRDRQHEQYF
v_gene: TRBV13
j_gene: TRBJ2-7
d_gene: TRBD1
abundance: -

CDR3nt: TGTGCCAGCAGTCCTCGAATAGTTAGTCAGCCCCAGCATTTT
CDR3aa: CASSPRIVSQPQHF
v_gene: TRBV28
j_gene: TRBJ1-5
d_gene: -
abundance: many

CDR3nt: TGTGCCAGCAGTTTAGTAGGACAGGGTATGGGTGAAGCTTTCTTT
CDR3aa: CASSLVGQGMGEAFF
v_gene: TRBV28
j_gene: TRBJ1-1
d_gene: TRBD1
abundance: many

CDR3nt: TGTGCCAGCAGCAACCCTGGGGGTGCCCCGATCAGACAGGGGGAGTGCACTGAAGCTTTCTTT
CDR3aa: CASSNPGGAPIRQGECTEAFF
v_gene: TRBV21-1
j_gene: TRBJ1-1
d_gene: -
abundance: many

CDR3nt: TGTGCCAGCACAGTCGAGCGATACACTGAAGCTTTCTTT
CDR3aa: CASTVERYTEAFF
v_gene: TRBV2
j_gene: TRBJ1-1
d_gene: -
abundance: few

CDR3nt: TGCGCCAGCAGGGGCAGTCAAGAGACCCAGTACTTC
CDR3aa: CASRGSQETQYF
v_gene: TRBV5-1
j_gene: TRBJ2-5
d_gene: -
abundance: many

CDR3nt: TGTGCCAGCACCCGACTAATAAACACCGGGGAGCTGTTTTTT
CDR3aa: CASTRLINTGELFF
v_gene: TRBV2
j_gene: TRBJ2-2
d_gene: -
abundance: -

CDR3nt: TGTGCCAGCAGCCGTTCAGGGTTGGAGCAGTACTTC
CDR3aa: CASSRSGLEQYF
v_gene: TRBV3-1
j_gene: TRBJ2-7
d_gene: -
abundance: -